This T cell receptor beta chain was sequenced in a study of identical twins (dated by TCRdb to 2016 to 2017). Regarding the study in general: To test whether fetal clonotypes persist, this study deep-sequenced TCR alpha and beta repertoires from monozygotic twins, from unrelated adults of various ages, and from cord blood. To rule out contamination, replicate twin experiments were performed at different times with different library preparation protocols. Study-wide findings and limitations: In monozygotic twins, out-of-frame TCR alpha sharing was systematically underestimated by recombination models, although the models agreed with sharing between unrelated individuals. Because the same donors could not be followed over many years, conclusions were based on cross-sectional statistical analysis. Fewer insertions were carried by abundant cord blood beta clonotypes, a similar but weaker trend appeared in young adult naive repertoires, and no such trend appeared in memory repertoires. Zero-insertion analyses could be partly confounded by invariant T cells such as MAIT and iNKT, although diverse VJ usage argued against such confounding for most clonotypes. Excess twin sharing in beta out-of-frame sequences was weaker because fewer shared sequences lowered the signal-to-noise ratio. Compared with coincidental sharing between unrelated individuals, out-of-frame TCR alpha sequences shared between twins had an excess of sequences with low generation probability.

Every donor in the study was a healthy Caucasian. Three pairs of female monozygotic twins, all aged about 18 to 30 years, made up the twin cohort. Positive isolation kits from Invitrogen were used to isolate the CD4+ and CD8+ T cell populations. For CDR1 and CDR2, the germline V gene lists SQVTM and ANQGSEA. Ends trimmed: V by 7 bases, J by 5 bases; bases unmatched to a gene: 7. The CDR3 covers 13 residues, taking in both the cysteine and the phenylalanine. The DNA shown is the 39-base CDR3, in frame from base 1. This clonotype occurred a few times. Its antigen is currently not known. The record has no base qualities; no much larger clone is one base away. The library was built by means of 5' RACE. TCRdb lists the instrument as Illumina HiSeq 2000. Template switching added a universal primer binding site, and the final cDNA carried a unique molecular identifier that allowed TCR cDNA molecules to be counted accurately. Specific primers in the conserved constant-segment region were used to synthesize first-strand cDNA for TCR alpha and beta chains. To control for contamination, each cDNA library was double barcoded with a SMART-Mk sample barcode plus Illumina barcodes. Two successive PCR steps introduced TruSeq adapter sequences along with Illumina sample barcodes. The TCR alpha and beta cDNA libraries were sequenced on the Illumina HiSeq platform using custom primers. From the authors' description of their analysis: MiGEC processed the raw reads to extract unique molecular identifiers, while MiXCR was used to determine the CDR3 positions. For each individual, recombination models were inferred using an EM algorithm with the repgenHMM and IGoR tools. Shared clonotypes were analyzed with the tcR package in R, and sharing was normalized by the product of cloneset sizes. Out-of-frame nonproductive sequences were analyzed to study raw recombination free of thymic and clonal selection effects. In TCRdb, the public reads were trimmed at Q25 with fastp and aligned with MiXCR, with productive beta chains retained. Duplicate CDR3 protein sequences are folded into a single record with the most common DNA and genes. V and J calls and clone size were set by TCRdb, not the authors. This sample comprises 200,000 or so distinct CDR3 sequences, about a sixth of them detected only once. The ten largest clones take up 35% to 45% of the sample.

These records were also assigned to another study, of T cells expressing NK-cell markers. Per the second study: In sorted CD3+CD56+NKG2C+, CD3+CD56+NKG2C- and CD3+CD56-NKG2C+ T-cell subsets from 7 to 9 donors, TCR beta-chain repertoires were profiled. Of the eight sequenced donors, seven were found to be HCMV-seropositive and one was found to be HCMV-seronegative. In several experiments an anti-gammadeltaTCR antibody was added to restrict sorting to alphabetaTCR-expressing T cells. In over five donors, the dominant CD3+CD56+NKG2C+ clonotypes were found to rank among the top 10 CD8+ clonotypes and to make up 1.0-7.0% of CD8+ T cells. Those dominant clonotypes were again the most abundant among CD3+CD56-NKG2C+ cells in a handful of donors, at about 25-65%. It remained unclear whether the expanded NKG2C-expressing T cell clones were specific for HCMV antigens. The study sequenced eight donors, all healthy volunteers chosen at random: three men and five women. A commercial ELISA kit detecting HCMV-specific IgG in serum was used to determine HCMV serostatus. MIGEC was used to demultiplex reads and group reads by UMI, and MiTCR was used to assemble and quantify clonotypes. To exclude erroneous sequences, only TCR cDNA sequences supported by at least two reads were retained. The tcR package was used for downstream repertoire analysis, and clonotypes were matched across fractions by CDR3 nucleotide sequence plus V segment. VDJmatch was used to annotate antigen specificity against VDJdb, with one amino acid substitution in CDR3 allowed.

This TCR derives from a woman between 18 and 29 years old in good health. Sequenced input: CD8+ T cells sorted from blood. The rearranged chain carries TRBV29-1 and TRBJ2-1; 8 bases in the junction line up with TRBD1. The nucleotides are TGCAGCGGGGCGGACAGGGACCACAATGAGCAGTTCTTC. Translated, this is CSGADRDHNEQFF.